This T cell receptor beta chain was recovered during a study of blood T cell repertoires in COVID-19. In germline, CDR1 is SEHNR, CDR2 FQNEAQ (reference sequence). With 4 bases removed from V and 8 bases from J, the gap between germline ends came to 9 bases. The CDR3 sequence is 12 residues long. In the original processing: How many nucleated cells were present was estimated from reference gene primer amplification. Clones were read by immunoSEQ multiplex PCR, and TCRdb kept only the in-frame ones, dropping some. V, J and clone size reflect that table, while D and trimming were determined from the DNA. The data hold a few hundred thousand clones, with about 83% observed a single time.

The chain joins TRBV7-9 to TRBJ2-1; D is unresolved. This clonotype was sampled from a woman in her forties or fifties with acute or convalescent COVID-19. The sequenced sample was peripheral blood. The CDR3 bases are TGTGCCAGCAGCTACAGTAATGATGAGCAGTTCTTC. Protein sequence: CASSYSNDEQFF. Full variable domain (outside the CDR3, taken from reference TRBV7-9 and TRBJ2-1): DTGVSQNPRHKITKRGQNVTFRCDPISEHNRLYWYRQTLGQGPEFLTYFQNEAQLEKSRLLSDRFSAERPKGSFSTLEIQRTEQGDSAMYLCASSYSNDEQFFGPGTRLTVL.